This T cell receptor (beta chain) was sequenced during a study of beta chain features in type 1 diabetes. V dropped 5 bases and J dropped 5; count of bases not matched to a gene: 7. CDR3 length equals 15 residues. In germline, CDR1 is KGHSH, CDR2 LQKENI. Reverse transcribing all isolated RNA meant expressed TCRB transcripts were sequenced. Sequencing was performed with immunoSEQ multiplex PCR; in TCRdb, only in-frame clones are kept and a portion is missing. The table lists about 250,000 clones, about 14% of them singletons. Sequenced: naive CD4+ T cells from blood. This receptor was obtained from a woman in her thirties or forties in good health. V usage is TRBV18 and J usage is TRBJ2-7, with 12 bases lining up with TRBD1. CDR3 sequence (DNA): TGTGCCAGCTCATCTTCCGGGACAGGGGGCAACGAGCAGTACTTC. It specifies CASSSSGTGGNEQYF.